Following are 19 T cell receptor beta chains from one sample sequenced in a study of T cell changes during pregnancy in multiple sclerosis. This table comes from immunoSEQ multiplex PCR, and its TCRdb copy is limited to in-frame clones, with some not included. Counted here are roughly 40,000 clones, 90% occurring once; the ten biggest clones make up around 0.47%. The material was CD4+ T cells from peripheral blood mononuclear cells, obtained in the first trimester of pregnancy. These receptor sequences come from a female donor in good health, enrolled as a control in a pregnancy study.

Only one count was recorded for this clone. This rearrangement joins TRBV7-2 to TRBJ1-4; TRBD1 aligns across 8 bases. The CDR3 spans 15 residues. The germline CDR1 and CDR2 sequences are SGHTA and FQGNSA. Unmatched junction bases numbered 8, after V lost 5 bases and J lost 6 bases. The chain's CDR3 is CASSLSGTGYEKLFF. CDR3 in DNA: TGTGCCAGCAGCCTCTCCGGGACAGGATATGAAAAACTGTTTTTT.

The chain is built from TRBV4-2 and TRBJ2-7; 9 bases line up with TRBD2. J was trimmed by 1 base and V by 4 bases; bases with no gene match: 5. From germline, CDR1 is LGHNA and CDR2 YNFKEQ. This CDR3 contains 15 residues. In DNA, the CDR3 is TGTGCCAGCAGCCCGGGACTAGCCGATTCCTACGAGCAGTACTTC. Its translation is CASSPGLADSYEQYF.

The rearrangement uses TRBV11-3 and TRBJ2-7; tentative D call: TRBD1 (5 bases). V lost 2 bases and J 6 bases, leaving 11 bases between the germline ends. Germline CDR1 is SGHNT and CDR2 is YENEEA. The CDR3 spans 13 residues. CDR3 bases: TGTGCCAGCAGCTTAAACAGGCCCGGCGAGCAGTACTTC. This encodes CASSLNRPGEQYF.

V and J are TRBV12-5 and TRBJ2-7; D ambiguous. Germline V gene data show CDR1 as LGHNT and CDR2 as FRNRAP. The CDR3 extends over 14 amino acids. V shed 4 bases and J shed 0 bases, with 10 bases lying between them. The CDR3 sequence: CASGSPGDSYEQYF. The CDR3 nucleotides read TGTGCTAGTGGTTCCCCAGGTGACTCCTACGAGCAGTACTTC.

The gene calls are TRBV19 and TRBJ1-5; D uncertain. Germline CDR1 reads LNHDA; CDR2 reads SQIVND (reference sequence). The CDR3 length is 14 residues. Trimming left V 0 bases short and J 4 bases short, with 7 bases between. The chain's CDR3 is CASSIDGANQPQHF. The CDR3 DNA reads TGTGCCAGTAGTATAGATGGAGCTAATCAGCCCCAGCATTTT.

The chain employs TRBV30 and TRBJ1-4; maybe TRBD1 (5 bases). This CDR3 comprises 17 residues. Germline CDR1 is GTSNPN and CDR2 is SVGIG (reference sequence). V was clipped by 0 bases and J by 6 bases, with 20 bases between them. As DNA, the CDR3 is TGTGCCTGGAGTGTAATGGGAGGTCGGCGGGACGATGAAAAACTGTTTTTT. Translating gives CAWSVMGGRRDDEKLFF.

The chain employs TRBV28 and TRBJ2-1; D perhaps matches TRBD1 (7 bases). V gave up 4 bases and J gave up 6 bases, with 25 bases separating them. Germline CDR1 and CDR2: MDHEN and SYDVKM. The CDR3 loop spans 18 amino acids. CDR3: CASSSYSPTTGRFNEQFF. DNA of the CDR3: TGTGCCAGCAGTTCCTACTCCCCCACGACAGGGAGGTTCAATGAGCAGTTCTTC. Full variable domain (remainder filled in from reference TRBV28 and TRBJ2-1): DVKVTQSSRYLVKRTGEKVFLECVQDMDHENMFWYRQDPGLGLRLIYFSYDVKMKEKGDIPEGYSVSREKKERFSLILESASTNQTSMYLCASSSYSPTTGRFNEQFFGPGTRLTVL.

V usage is TRBV12-5 and J usage is TRBJ1-1; unclear D gene. Per germline, CDR1 LGHNT and CDR2 FRNRAP. The ends were cut back, 5 bases at V and 7 bases at J, with 14 bases in the middle. The CDR3 length is 13 residues. CDR3 sequence (DNA): TGTGCTAGTGGTCCGTCGGGGTGGGTTGAAGCTTTCTTT. It codes for CASGPSGWVEAFF.

J is TRBJ2-1 and V is TRBV4-3; D unclear. V gave up 0 bases and J gave up 9 bases, with 9 bases separating them. CDR1 and CDR2 from the germline V gene are LGHNA and YSLEER. This CDR3 is 13 amino acids long. For the CDR3, the DNA is TGCGCCAGCAGCCAAGAAGTAACGGGTGAGCAGTTCTTC. It encodes CASSQEVTGEQFF.

This chain uses TRBV27 with TRBJ2-3, with D possibly TRBD1 on 5 matching bases. The CDR3 has 15 amino acids. The germline V gene has CDR1 MNHEY and CDR2 SMNVEV (reference sequence). The germline V and J ends were trimmed by 2 bases and 1 base, with 10 bases remaining between them. CDR3: CASSLDLGGTDTQYF. For the CDR3, the DNA is TGTGCCAGCAGTTTAGACCTAGGGGGCACAGATACGCAGTATTTT.

The V call is TRBV5-4, the J call TRBJ1-2, with 9 bases fitting TRBD1. The V gene end was trimmed by 4 bases and the J gene end by 7 bases; junction bases not matched to a gene: 11. The CDR3 contains 15 residues. Germline CDR1 SGHNT, CDR2 YYREEE (reference sequence). CDR3 loop: CASSRDPGTGIGYTF. The CDR3 DNA follows: TGTGCCAGCAGCAGAGACCCCGGGACAGGGATTGGCTACACCTTC. Complete variable domain (other parts from reference TRBV5-4 and TRBJ1-2): ETGVTQSPTHLIKTRGQQVTLRCSSQSGHNTVSWYQQALGQGPQFIFQYYREEENGRGNFPPRFSGLQFPNYSSELNVNALELDDSALYLCASSRDPGTGIGYTFGSGTRLTVV.

The rearrangement joins TRBV11-2 to TRBJ1-6, with D perhaps TRBD1 (5 bases). The CDR3 has 15 residues. The ends were cut back, 2 bases at V and 8 bases at J, with 13 bases in the middle. Germline CDR1 and CDR2: SGHAT and FQNNGV. The CDR3 spells CASSLLQGGDSPLHF. CDR3 nucleotides: TGTGCCAGCAGCTTACTTCAGGGCGGGGATTCACCCCTCCACTTT.

The chain is built from TRBV5-6 and TRBJ2-7; TRBD1 is a possible D gene (5 bases). CDR1 and CDR2 (germline): SGHDT, YYEEEE. The V end was cut by 0 bases, the J end by 3 bases, with 10 bases between. There are 14 residues in the CDR3. The CDR3 reads CASSLVQGGYEQYF. The CDR3 DNA is TGTGCCAGCAGCTTGGTTCAGGGTGGCTACGAGCAGTACTTC.

This sequence joins TRBV6-6 and TRBJ1-2; D possibly corresponds to TRBD1 (5 bases). The V gene lost 6 bases and the J gene lost 4 bases, with 18 bases spanning the gap. Germline lookup yields CDR1 MNHNY and CDR2 SVGAGI (reference sequence). The CDR3 extends over 15 amino acids. The DNA for the CDR3 is TGTGCCAGCAGCCCGTACGTCGGGAGGGGCTATGGCTACACCTTC. Protein: CASSPYVGRGYGYTF.

The CDR3 loop reads CASNKRDLALHF. The CDR3 bases are TGTGCCAGCAACAAGCGGGATCTCGCCCTCCACTTT. The chain recombines TRBV6-1 with TRBJ1-6; the D is unclear. The CDR3 extends over 12 amino acids. Deletions cut 7 bases from V and 14 bases from J, with 15 bases between. Germline V lookup: CDR1 MNHNS, CDR2 SASEGT.

The CDR3 loop reads CASSLRGQSEAFF. CDR3 sequence (DNA): TGTGCCAGCAGCTTAAGGGGACAGAGTGAAGCTTTCTTT. The V call is TRBV11-3, the J call TRBJ1-1, with 7 bases matching TRBD1. J gave up 7 bases and V 2 bases, and 4 bases lay outside the gene matches. CDR3 length: 13 residues. Germline V CDR1 and CDR2: SGHNT, YENEEA.

A few counts support this clone. The V call is TRBV30, the J call TRBJ1-1; no definite D call. Germline V lookup: CDR1 GTSNPN, CDR2 SVGIG (reference sequence). The CDR3 runs to 8 residues. V lost 7 bases to trimming and J lost 11 bases, with 8 bases between them. CDR3: CASNKAFF. In DNA, the CDR3 is TGTGCCTCGAACAAGGCTTTCTTT.

The V call is TRBV4-2, the J call TRBJ2-5; 9 bases align to TRBD1. Germline assignment: CDR1 LGHNA and CDR2 YNFKEQ. V lost 4 bases to trimming and J lost 3 bases; unmatched junction nucleotides: 15. This CDR3 has 18 amino acids. CDR3 region: CASSPPGVTGGGEETQYF. CDR3 DNA: TGTGCCAGCAGCCCCCCTGGCGTTACAGGGGGCGGGGAAGAGACCCAGTACTTC.

This chain uses TRBV29-1 with TRBJ1-2; D uncertain. Trimming took off 3 bases at V and 8 bases at J, with 10 bases between the two ends. In germline, CDR1 is SQVTM, CDR2 ANQGSEA. CDR3 length: 11 amino acids. As DNA, the CDR3 is TGCAGCGTTGATAGGTCACAGGGCTACACCTTC. Its translation: CSVDRSQGYTF.